Below, 3 T cell receptor beta chains from the same sample are listed, as sequenced in a study of blood T cell repertoires in COVID-19. Clones were sequenced by immunoSEQ multiplex PCR, and TCRdb holds only the in-frame ones, with some missing. The sample holds approximately 210,000 clones, 88% seen once. Input material: peripheral blood. Source of these receptors: a man aged 70 or older with acute or convalescent COVID-19.

The CDR3 nucleotides are TGTGCCAGCAGCTTAGTGGCGGTTGGCTCCTACGAGCAGTACTTC. This gives the protein CASSLVAVGSYEQYF. The chain combines TRBV11-2 with TRBJ2-7; no clear D. This CDR3 region has 15 residues. The V end was cut by 1 base, the J end by 0 bases, with 10 bases between. CDR1 is SGHAT and CDR2 is FQNNGV in the germline V gene.

V gene TRBV30 combines with J gene TRBJ2-3, with a possible D match to TRBD2 (6 bases). The length of the CDR3 is 15 residues. Germline CDR1 reads GTSNPN; CDR2 reads SVGIG (reference sequence). V was shortened by 2 bases and J by 1 base, with 13 bases between the two germline ends. This chain's CDR3 is CAWSPLAIGTDTQYF. The DNA for the CDR3 is TGTGCCTGGAGTCCCCTAGCGATCGGCACAGATACGCAGTATTTT.

This sequence joins TRBV28 and TRBJ2-3, with 9 bases that match TRBD1. Trimming took 6 bases from V and 3 from J; bases not matched to a gene: 7. Germline loops: CDR1 MDHEN, CDR2 SYDVKM. CDR3 length: 15 amino acids. The CDR3 DNA follows: TGTGCCAGCAGGCCCGCGGGACAGGGAACAGATACGCAGTATTTT. Its translation is CASRPAGQGTDTQYF.